A single sample gave rise to the 31 T cell receptor beta chains below, sequenced in a study of blood T cell repertoires in COVID-19 (dated by TCRdb to about 2020). Libraries were prepared through the immunoSEQ multiplex PCR assay. TCRdb obtained this table from immuneACCESS and retained in-frame rearrangements with V and J assigned. These tables miss some clones; where compared with another copy, unresolved V genes account for less than half of the shortfall, and the remainder is unexplained. For this sample the table gives approximately 500,000 clones, of which about 89% were detected only once. Of the sample, less than 9.5% is held by the ten largest clones. Material for sequencing was peripheral blood. The source is a woman aged 50 to 60 with COVID-19, enrolled during active disease.

The CDR3 sequence is CASSQDTRSYEQYF. CDR3 in DNA: TGTGCCAGCAGCCAAGATACCAGATCCTACGAGCAGTACTTC. The chain has TRBV3-1 (or the pseudogene TRBV3-2) and TRBJ2-7, with D unresolved. Germline V gives CDR1 LGHDT, CDR2 YNNKEL (reference sequence). This CDR3 is 14 amino acids long. The ends were cut back, 0 bases at V and 1 base at J, with 7 bases in the middle.

The chain joins TRBV5-4 to TRBJ2-1; maybe TRBD1 (6 bases). The germline CDR1 and CDR2 sequences are SGHNT and YYREEE (reference sequence). This CDR3 has 12 residues. The V end was cut by 10 bases, the J end by 6 bases, with 14 bases between. CDR3 in DNA: TGTGCCGTCCAGACCAGGGGCAATGAGCAGTTCTTC. This codes for CAVQTRGNEQFF.

This chain connects TRBV2 to TRBJ1-5, with a weak D call TRBD1 (6 bases). CDR3 length: 13 residues. The V gene's germline CDR1 is SNHLY and CDR2 FYNNEI. V lost 6 bases and J 6 bases, leaving 12 bases between the germline ends. CDR3 nucleotide sequence: TGTGCCAGCAGGGTCGACAGGAGTCAGCCCCAGCATTTT. Protein product: CASRVDRSQPQHF.

This clone has a single count. The V and J genes are TRBV11-2 and TRBJ2-1; D is ambiguous. Looked up from germline, CDR1 is SGHAT and CDR2 is FQNNGV. The CDR3 totals 14 residues. Trimming shortened V by 0 bases and J by 10 bases, and 13 bases separated the two germline ends. In DNA form, the CDR3 reads TGTGCCAGCAGCTTAGATTCGATCGTGGGCGAGCAGTTCTTC. Encoded protein: CASSLDSIVGEQFF. The variable domain in full, with the rest retrieved from reference TRBV11-2 and TRBJ2-1, is EAGVAQSPRYKIIEKRQSVAFWCNPISGHATLYWYQQILGQGPKLLIQFQNNGVVDDSQLPKDRFSAERLKGVDSTLKIQPAKLEDSAVYLCASSLDSIVGEQFFGPGTRLTVL.

CDR3 in amino acids: CAREDQETQYF. CDR3 sequence (DNA): TGTGCCAGGGAGGACCAAGAGACCCAGTACTTC. This chain links TRBV2 with TRBJ2-5; D perhaps matches TRBD2 (5 bases). Germline assignment: CDR1 SNHLY and CDR2 FYNNEI. V was shortened by 9 bases and J by 0 bases, with 5 bases between the two germline ends. This CDR3 region has 11 residues.

V is TRBV19 and J is TRBJ1-5; D ambiguous. This CDR3 is 14 amino acids long. The V end lost 0 bases, the J end lost 6 bases, and 9 bases lay between the germline ends. CDR1 and CDR2 (germline): LNHDA, SQIVND (reference sequence). The CDR3 is CASSIDLESQPQHF. The CDR3 bases are TGTGCCAGTAGTATAGATCTAGAGAGTCAGCCCCAGCATTTT.

This chain joins TRBV2 and TRBJ1-5; D remains ambiguous. The ends were cut back, 6 bases at V and 5 bases at J, with 11 bases in the middle. The CDR3 covers 13 residues. The germline CDR1 and CDR2 sequences are SNHLY and FYNNEI. CDR3 nucleotide sequence: TGTGCCAGCAGGGGAGGAGGTCATCAGCCCCAGCATTTT. Protein product: CASRGGGHQPQHF.

The chain employs TRBV11-2 and TRBJ2-5; tentative D call: TRBD2 (6 bases). Trimming stripped 4 bases from V and 5 bases from J, with 17 bases between. The germline V gene has CDR1 SGHAT and CDR2 FQNNGV. The CDR3 extends over 15 amino acids. CDR3 sequence (DNA): TGTGCCAGCAGCTCCCTAGGCGCGGGGACGGAGACCCAGTACTTC. This sequence encodes CASSSLGAGTETQYF.

V gene TRBV14 combines with J gene TRBJ1-6, with TRBD1 matching over 7 bases. Trimming took 4 bases from V and 4 from J; bases not matched to a gene: 1. The germline V gene has CDR1 SGHDN and CDR2 FVKESK. This CDR3 comprises 14 residues. The CDR3 loop is CASSRDSYNSPLHF. In DNA form, the CDR3 reads TGTGCCAGCAGCCGGGACAGTTATAATTCACCCCTCCACTTT.

The rearrangement links TRBV3-1 (or the pseudogene TRBV3-2) to TRBJ2-5; 8 bases match TRBD2. The CDR3 loop spans 12 amino acids. V was clipped by 6 bases and J by 6 bases; unmatched bases: 3. Germline V gene data show CDR1 as LGHDT and CDR2 as YNNKEL (reference sequence). The CDR3 is CASSRGGQTQYF. For the CDR3, the DNA is TGTGCCAGCAGTCGGGGGGGGCAGACCCAGTACTTC.

The chain employs TRBV6-2 or TRBV6-3 and TRBJ1-4, with 9 bases matching TRBD1. V lost 6 bases, J lost 8 bases, and 10 bases stayed unmatched. Germline V gene sequence: CDR1 MNHEY, CDR2 SVGEGT. This CDR3 is 15 amino acids long. The CDR3 DNA is TGTGCCAGCAGCCCCCCGGGACAGGGATCAGAAAAACTGTTTTTT. Protein product: CASSPPGQGSEKLFF.

The rearrangement links TRBV5-1 to TRBJ2-7; the D is unclear. The V end lost 0 bases, the J end lost 0 bases, and 10 bases lay between the germline ends. The CDR3 is 15 residues long. Per germline, CDR1 SGHRS and CDR2 YFSETQ. The CDR3: CASSLASTASYEQYF. The CDR3, as DNA: TGCGCCAGCAGCTTGGCCAGTACCGCCTCCTACGAGCAGTACTTC.

In its sample, this clone was seen once. The chain employs TRBV2 and TRBJ2-3, with 14 bases identical to TRBD2. The CDR3 length is 16 residues. Germline V gene data show CDR1 as SNHLY and CDR2 as FYNNEI. J lost 3 bases, V lost 5 bases, and 4 bases had no gene match. The CDR3 region is CASSPGTSGGTDTQYF. The CDR3 DNA reads as TGTGCCAGCAGTCCCGGGACTAGCGGGGGAACAGATACGCAGTATTTT.

This clone was seen only once. Here the CDR3 DNA reads TGTGCCAGCAGTCCCCAACCGGGGAGCAATCAGCCCCAGCATTTT. This gives the protein CASSPQPGSNQPQHF. The chain employs TRBV27 and TRBJ1-5; D is undetermined. V lost 5 bases and J 1 base, leaving 12 bases between the germline ends. The CDR3 has 15 amino acids. Germline V gives CDR1 MNHEY, CDR2 SMNVEV (reference sequence).

The chain joins TRBV2 to TRBJ2-1; D unresolved. Germline CDR1 SNHLY, CDR2 FYNNEI. The CDR3 runs 14 residues. Between the trimmed V and J ends, which lost 5 bases and 2 bases, there was a span of 10 bases. The CDR3 bases are TGTGCCAGCAGTCTTAGTTTCCCCTACAATGAGCAGTTCTTC. Translation: CASSLSFPYNEQFF.

This clone was seen once. The chain couples TRBV6-5 to TRBJ2-6; D ambiguous. The CDR3 loop spans 13 amino acids. V was shortened by 7 bases and J by 1 base, with 5 bases between the two germline ends. CDR1 is MNHEY and CDR2 is SVGAGI in the germline V gene. The CDR3 sequence: CASTPSGANVLTF. Here the CDR3 DNA reads TGTGCCAGCACCCCGTCTGGGGCCAACGTCCTGACTTTC.

This rearrangement joins TRBV6-5 to TRBJ2-7; no definite D call. CDR3 length: 14 amino acids. Germline CDR1 MNHEY, CDR2 SVGAGI. Trimming took 6 bases from V and 2 from J, leaving 14 bases between them. CDR3 residues: CASSLSRSTYEQYF. CDR3 nucleotides: TGTGCCAGCAGCCTATCTAGGTCGACCTACGAGCAGTACTTC.

V gene TRBV5-6 combines with J gene TRBJ1-1, with D possibly being TRBD1 (5 bases). This CDR3 comprises 14 residues. V lost 0 bases and J lost 0, with 6 bases in between. Germline CDR1 reads SGHDT; CDR2 reads YYEEEE. The CDR3 bases are TGTGCCAGCAGCTTGGACAGGTTGAACACTGAAGCTTTCTTT. Protein product: CASSLDRLNTEAFF. The complete variable domain, with remaining parts taken from reference TRBV5-6 and TRBJ1-1, reads DAGVTQSPTHLIKTRGQQVTLRCSPKSGHDTVSWYQQALGQGPQFIFQYYEEEERQRGNFPDRFSGHQFPNYSSELNVNALLLGDSALYLCASSLDRLNTEAFFGQGTRLTVV.

In this sample, this clone turned up a few times. The chain employs TRBV30 and TRBJ2-3, with D maybe TRBD1 (5 bases). The CDR3 spans 16 residues. The germline gives CDR1 GTSNPN, CDR2 SVGIG (reference sequence). The V gene lost 3 bases and the J gene lost 1 base, with 17 bases spanning the gap. This CDR3 is CAWRENQGWGTDTQYF. The DNA for the CDR3 is TGTGCCTGGAGGGAGAACCAGGGATGGGGCACAGATACGCAGTATTTT.

The chain is built from TRBV19 and TRBJ2-3; D remains ambiguous. CDR3 size: 11 residues. Trimming cost V 6 bases and J 5 bases, with 6 bases left between them. The germline V gene has CDR1 LNHDA and CDR2 SQIVND (reference sequence). The CDR3 region is CASRQLDTQYF. CDR3 sequence (DNA): TGTGCCAGTAGACAATTAGATACGCAGTATTTT.

The chain combines TRBV27 with TRBJ2-1, with D possibly being TRBD2 (5 bases). This CDR3 contains 13 residues. Trimming took off 4 bases at V and 10 bases at J, with 14 bases between the two ends. CDR1 is MNHEY, CDR2 SMNVEV, per germline (reference sequence). The CDR3 spells CASSSAAVGEQFF. The CDR3 DNA follows: TGTGCCAGCAGTTCAGCAGCGGTTGGCGAGCAGTTCTTC.

The chain uses TRBV4-1 and TRBJ1-1; no firm D call. The germline V gene encodes CDR1 MGHRA and CDR2 YSYEKL. Trimming stripped 3 bases from V and 1 base from J, with 9 bases between. The CDR3 loop spans 14 amino acids. CDR3 DNA sequence: TGCGCCAGCAGCCAGGAGGACGGGAACACTGAAGCTTTCTTT. Its translation: CASSQEDGNTEAFF.

The V call is TRBV6-6, the J call TRBJ1-1; the match to TRBD1 covers 8 bases. The CDR3 contains 14 residues. Losses at the gene ends were 3 bases for V and 5 bases for J; bases not matched to a gene: 5. Per the germline V gene, CDR1 is MNHNY and CDR2 is SVGAGI (reference sequence). CDR3 amino acids: CASSYADRGTEAFF. CDR3 nucleotides: TGTGCCAGCAGTTATGCCGACAGGGGAACTGAAGCTTTCTTT.

This chain links TRBV30 with TRBJ1-2; D ambiguous. CDR1 is GTSNPN and CDR2 is SVGIG in the germline V gene (reference sequence). The CDR3 length is 12 residues. The V and J ends lost 4 bases and 7 bases respectively, with 13 bases between them. The CDR3 is CAWTDRAGGYTF. In DNA, the CDR3 is TGTGCCTGGACCGACCGAGCGGGTGGCTACACCTTC.

The chain has TRBV11-2 and TRBJ1-1; no firm D call. CDR1 and CDR2 from the germline V gene are SGHAT and FQNNGV. This CDR3 comprises 15 residues. Trimming took off 3 bases at V and 9 bases at J, with 20 bases between the two ends. The CDR3 DNA reads TGTGCCAGCAGCTTCGCCGGTTCGGGAAATCTGAAAGCTTTCTTT. Protein product: CASSFAGSGNLKAFF.

A note on this clone: Other DNA sequences in this sample translate to the same CDR3. The rearrangement links TRBV5-1 to TRBJ1-1; the match to TRBD1 covers 7 bases. This CDR3 contains 13 residues. Germline V gene lookup returns CDR1 SGHRS and CDR2 YFSETQ. The trim removed 4 bases at V and 3 bases at J, leaving 3 bases unmatched. The CDR3 DNA is TGCGCCAGCAGCCCTACAGGGGACACTGAAGCTTTCTTT. Its translation is CASSPTGDTEAFF.

This chain connects TRBV6-5 to TRBJ2-7; 9 bases are a match to TRBD1. J was trimmed by 3 bases and V by 7 bases; bases with no gene match: 7. CDR1 is MNHEY and CDR2 is SVGAGI in the germline V gene. This CDR3 has 14 amino acids. Here the CDR3 reads CASKSGQGYYEQYF. Here the CDR3 DNA reads TGTGCCAGCAAAAGCGGACAGGGGTACTACGAGCAGTACTTC.

The gene calls are TRBV7-9 and TRBJ1-1; D is uncertain. The CDR3 has 12 amino acids. V lost 2 bases, J lost 3 bases, and 4 bases lay in between. Per germline, CDR1 SEHNR and CDR2 FQNEAQ (reference sequence). The CDR3 loop reads CASSLQYTEAFF. CDR3 in DNA: TGTGCCAGCAGCTTACAGTACACTGAAGCTTTCTTT.

V and J are TRBV19 and TRBJ1-4, with D possibly being TRBD1 (5 bases). Trimming pared 4 bases from V and 3 bases from J, leaving 15 bases between. Germline V gives CDR1 LNHDA, CDR2 SQIVND (reference sequence). The CDR3 extends over 16 amino acids. DNA for the CDR3: TGTGCCAGTAGTAGCCAGGTGGGGCCAGCTAATGAAAAACTGTTTTTT. Encoded protein: CASSSQVGPANEKLFF.

The chain joins TRBV11-3 to TRBJ2-7, with TRBD2 matching 12 bases. The CDR3 is 15 residues long. The germline V gene has CDR1 SGHNT and CDR2 YENEEA. J gave up 7 bases and V 5 bases, and 9 bases lay outside the gene matches. Written as DNA, the CDR3 is TGTGCCAGCAGCCACCGGACTAGCGGGGCGGGTGAGCAGTACTTC. This codes for CASSHRTSGAGEQYF.

The J gene is TRBJ1-6, the V gene TRBV2; TRBD1 matches at 7 bases. The CDR3 loop spans 17 amino acids. CDR1 and CDR2 (germline): SNHLY, FYNNEI. V lost 3 bases, J lost 10 bases, and 15 bases stayed unmatched. Here the CDR3 DNA reads TGTGCCAGCAGTGACAAGGGGGCGCAGGCCTGGGGGTCACCCCTCCACTTT. Protein product: CASSDKGAQAWGSPLHF.